This TCR beta chain originates from a study of blood T cell repertoires in COVID-19. Authors' processing steps: Estimation of nucleated cell counts was performed using reference gene primer amplification. Only in-frame clones appear in the TCRdb table, and some are missing; sequencing was by immunoSEQ multiplex PCR. The V and J calls and clone size come from that table; D and trimming were worked out from the DNA. The sample records some 64,000 clones, 78% being singletons. In Seattle, patients joined the study during active infection and were tracked longitudinally. Germline loops: CDR1 SGHTA, CDR2 FQGNSA. V was cut by 7 bases and J by 3 bases, with 19 bases left in between. CDR3 length: 16 amino acids.

The gene calls are TRBV7-2 and TRBJ2-4; D is possibly TRBD2 (7 bases). This receptor was identified in a man aged 55 to 70 with COVID-19, enrolled during active disease. Sequenced input: peripheral blood. CDR3 residues: CASTWGGVAGKNIQYF. The CDR3 bases are TGTGCCAGCACCTGGGGGGGCGTCGCTGGCAAAAACATTCAGTACTTC.